A selection of T cell receptor beta chains follows, all from one sample in a study of shared clonotypes between healthy human individuals. Using immunoSEQ multiplex PCR, the repertoire was profiled, and TCRdb retains in-frame clones only, with some absent. The sample records about 1 million clones, under 80% being singletons. The material sequenced was memory CD4+ T cells sorted from blood. The receptors shown here come from a man between 18 and 29 years old in good health. Both conserved end residues are part of each CDR3. A D gene is named only where the DNA matches it firmly. Clone size is shown for a subset of rows, as once, few, many or a class of expanded clone.

j_call	d_call	clone_size	v_call	cdr3_nt	cdr3_aa
TRBJ1-4	-	-	TRBV19	TGTGCCAGTAGTATAATCGGGGAAAAACTGTTTTTT	CASSIIGEKLFF
TRBJ2-3	TRBD2	-	TRBV7-2	TGTGCCAGCAGCTTATCCACTAGCGGGAGAGGACCAGATACGCAGTATTTT	CASSLSTSGRGPDTQYF
TRBJ1-2	TRBD1	-	TRBV4-2	TGTGCCAGCAGCCGGTCCGGGACAGGGGATAACTATGGCTACACCTTC	CASSRSGTGDNYGYTF
TRBJ2-1	TRBD2	-	TRBV5-1	TGCGCCAGCAGCTTGGAGGGGAGCGGGAGGGCGTTTGAGCAGTTCTTC	CASSLEGSGRAFEQFF
TRBJ2-1	TRBD2	-	TRBV2	TGTGCCAGCAGTGGACTAGCGGGGGGTGGTGAGCAGTTCTTC	CASSGLAGGGEQFF
TRBJ2-3	TRBD2	-	TRBV2	TGTGCCAGCAGTGAATTAATCGCGGGGGGGGCAGATACGCAGTATTTT	CASSELIAGGADTQYF
TRBJ2-4	-	-	TRBV11-2	TGTGCCAGCAGAACTCTAGCCAAAAACATTCAGTACTTC	CASRTLAKNIQYF
TRBJ2-1	-	-	TRBV11-2	TGTGCCAGCAGCTTAGATTGGCAGTACAATGAGCAGTTCTTC	CASSLDWQYNEQFF
TRBJ2-1	-	-	TRBV4-1	TGCGCCAGCAGAGAACAGGGGAGGAGCTCCTACAATGAGCAGTTCTTC	CASREQGRSSYNEQFF
TRBJ2-6	-	-	TRBV10-2	TGCGCCAGCGGAGACTCAGGGGTGGCTGGGGCCAACGTCCTGACTTTC	CASGDSGVAGANVLTF
TRBJ2-1	TRBD2	-	TRBV4-3	TGCGCCAGCAGCCAAGACCTAGCGGGACCTTACAATGAGCAGTTCTTC	CASSQDLAGPYNEQFF
TRBJ2-3	-	-	TRBV7-2	TGTGCCAGCAGCCCATTAAATACAGATACGCAGTATTTT	CASSPLNTDTQYF
TRBJ2-5	-	-	TRBV6-1	TGTGCCAGCAGTGAAGTGCTAACGTCAGGGGCCGGAGGCACCCAGTACTTC	CASSEVLTSGAGGTQYF
TRBJ1-1	-	-	TRBV11-2	TGTGCCAGCAGCCACCCACGGGACGGACACTCCGAACACGTAGCTGAAGCTTTCTTT	CASSHPRDGHSEHVAEAFF
TRBJ1-2	-	few	TRBV5-1	TGCGCCAGCAGCTTGGAGTCTGCCTATGGCTACACCTTC	CASSLESAYGYTF
TRBJ2-6	-	-	TRBV27	TGTGCCAGCAGCCGCGCCCCTGTGATTTCTGGGGCCAACGTCCTGACTTTC	CASSRAPVISGANVLTF
TRBJ2-5	TRBD1	once	TRBV25-1	TGTGCCAGCAGTACCCGACAGGGGTCGATCCAAGAGACCCAGTACTTC	CASSTRQGSIQETQYF
TRBJ2-5	TRBD2	-	TRBV30	TGTGCCTGGAGCCGCCGGCGGGGGACGATCCAAGAGACCCAGTACTTC	CAWSRRRGTIQETQYF
TRBJ2-3	-	few	TRBV2	TGTGCCAGCAGTGACGATGGCGAGGCGATTAAAGATACGCAGTATTTT	CASSDDGEAIKDTQYF
TRBJ2-3	-	-	TRBV7-2	TGTGCCAGCAGCTCTAGGTCGGGGCGAACAGATACGCAGTATTTT	CASSSRSGRTDTQYF